This T cell receptor (beta chain) emerged from a study of blood T cell repertoires in COVID-19. Study overall: Acute-phase and convalescent COVID-19 samples originated in the United States, Italy and Spain. PBMCs, B-cell-depleted T cells, or T cells were the source of the cDNA or gDNA that made up the material.

In the original processing: Amplification with reference gene primers provided the estimates of nucleated cell counts. Profiled with immunoSEQ multiplex PCR; TCRdb holds only in-frame clones, not every one. The DNA gave D and trimming, while V, J and clone size come from that table. The repertoire consists of about 200,000 clones, with around nine tenths occurring once and the leading ten covering less than 7.5%. This clone was seen only a few times. In germline, CDR1 is MDHEN, CDR2 SYDVKM. With V trimmed by 6 bases and J by 4 bases, 12 bases remained unmatched. The CDR3 has 15 residues. This receptor was obtained from a man aged 60 to 75 who had recovered from COVID-19. The sequencing sample was made of peripheral blood. The chain recombines TRBV28 with TRBJ2-7, with 7 bases matching TRBD2. In nucleotides, the CDR3 is TGTGCCAGCAGGTTAGGACTAGGCCTTTATTACGAGCAGTACTTC. It translates to CASRLGLGLYYEQYF.